These 2 T cell receptor beta chains originate from one sample sequenced in a study of beta chain features in type 1 diabetes. What was sequenced were expressed TCRB transcripts, since all of the isolated RNA had been reverse transcribed. Method: immunoSEQ multiplex PCR; TCRdb's copy keeps in-frame clones and lacks some. The sample records fewer than 250,000 clones, 7.5% to 10% being singletons. Source material: naive CD4+ T cells from blood. These receptors all stem from a woman younger than 35 in good health.

CDR3 amino acids: CASSLARGTDYGYTF. CDR3 sequence (DNA): TGTGCCAGCAGCTTAGCCCGGGGGACGGACTATGGCTACACCTTC. V gene TRBV7-9 combines with J gene TRBJ1-2; perhaps TRBD1 as D (5 bases). The CDR3 runs to 15 residues. The ends were cut back, 0 bases at V and 3 bases at J, with 11 bases in the middle. From germline, CDR1 is SEHNR and CDR2 FQNEAQ (reference sequence).

This clone came up many times. The chain joins TRBV29-1 to TRBJ2-7, with a weak D call TRBD2 (6 bases). Looked up from germline, CDR1 is SQVTM and CDR2 is ANQGSEA. V was pared by 4 bases and J by 0 bases, with 13 bases between. The CDR3 extends over 14 amino acids. This CDR3 is CSVARERSSYEQYF. CDR3 DNA sequence: TGCAGCGTTGCCCGGGAGCGGAGCTCCTACGAGCAGTACTTC.